This entry lists 32 T cell receptor beta chains sequenced from one sample in a study of OX40 agonist ivuxolimab in advanced cancers. Assay: immunoSEQ multiplex PCR; the TCRdb copy retains only in-frame clones and omits some. Among tens of thousands of clones listed, 70% to 80% were seen once. The sample here was CD4+ or CD8+ T cells sorted from blood, taken in a trial of the OX40 agonist ivuxolimab. All receptors come from an adult with an advanced solid tumor such as melanoma, head and neck, liver or kidney cancer.

The chain links TRBV2 to TRBJ1-1; TRBD1 might be the D (5 bases). The V end lost 7 bases, the J end lost 2 bases, and 14 bases lay between the germline ends. This CDR3 has 14 amino acids. Per the germline V gene, CDR1 is SNHLY and CDR2 is FYNNEI. As DNA, the CDR3 is TGTGCCAGCATTCCTGGGGCTATTAACACTGAAGCTTTCTTT. This sequence encodes CASIPGAINTEAFF.

This clone occurred a few times. The chain employs TRBV6-5 and TRBJ2-5; D unresolved. The V end lost 3 bases, the J end lost 3 bases, and 14 bases lay between the germline ends. The CDR3 loop spans 15 amino acids. CDR1 is MNHEY, CDR2 SVGAGI, per germline. In DNA, the CDR3 is TGTGCCAGCAGTTATCTGGGGTTTGCAAAAGAGACCCAGTACTTC. It translates to CASSYLGFAKETQYF.

CDR3 region: CASSPALTGNVMELGVKEQFF. The CDR3 DNA reads TGTGCCAGCAGCCCCGCCTTGACAGGGAACGTCATGGAGCTGGGCGTCAAGGAGCAGTTCTTC. This rearrangement joins TRBV7-6 to TRBJ2-1; 7 bases align to TRBD1. J gave up 10 bases and V 5 bases, and 32 bases lay outside the gene matches. CDR1 is SGHVS and CDR2 is FNYEAQ in the germline V gene. CDR3 length: 21 residues.

CDR3: CASSPRSLGTGELFF. Here the CDR3 DNA reads TGTGCCAGCAGTCCCAGATCCCTAGGGACCGGGGAGCTGTTTTTT. This chain connects TRBV28 to TRBJ2-2; D remains ambiguous. The CDR3 contains 15 residues. V was trimmed by 5 bases and J by 5 bases, leaving 15 bases between them. Germline V gene data show CDR1 as MDHEN and CDR2 as SYDVKM.

V gene TRBV9 combines with J gene TRBJ2-3; 9 nucleotides align to TRBD1. The CDR3 has 15 residues. From germline, CDR1 is SGDLS and CDR2 YYNGEE. V lost 10 bases, J lost 4 bases, and 13 bases stayed unmatched. The CDR3 DNA is TGTGCCTCCACCACCGGGACAGGGACGTCAGATACGCAGTATTTT. Translation gives CASTTGTGTSDTQYF.

The CDR3 nucleotides are TGTGCCAGTAGTCGGGGACTAGCGGGAGGGTTTCAGGACAATGAGCAGTTCTTC. Residues: CASSRGLAGGFQDNEQFF. V is TRBV19 and J is TRBJ2-1; TRBD2 matches 16 bases. CDR1 is LNHDA, CDR2 SQIVND, per germline (reference sequence). The J segment lost 5 bases and the V segment lost 5 bases, leaving 9 bases of the junction unmatched. This CDR3 spans 18 amino acids.

The CDR3 DNA reads TGCGCCAGCAGCTTGGGTAGCAACGAGCAGTACTTC. Amino acid sequence: CASSLGSNEQYF. The chain links TRBV5-1 to TRBJ2-7; D not certain. The CDR3 length is 12 residues. V was cut by 0 bases and J by 5 bases, with 6 bases left in between. Germline loops: CDR1 SGHRS, CDR2 YFSETQ.

This clone was observed a few times. The chain is built from TRBV7-6 and TRBJ2-7; the match to TRBD2 covers 11 bases. V was pared by 5 bases and J by 5 bases, with 5 bases of the junction left unmatched. Germline V CDR1 and CDR2: SGHVS, FNYEAQ. This CDR3 comprises 14 residues. The CDR3 is CASSPTSGSDEQYF. Written as DNA, the CDR3 is TGTGCCAGCAGCCCTACTAGCGGGAGTGACGAGCAGTACTTC.

This rearrangement joins TRBV7-3 to TRBJ2-1, with TRBD1 matching 7 bases. CDR3 size: 16 residues. The ends lost 6 bases at V and 4 bases at J; junction bases unmatched: 12. Looked up from germline, CDR1 is SGHTA and CDR2 is FQGTGA. CDR3 protein: CASRAGQDNRYNEQFF. The CDR3 DNA reads TGTGCCAGCAGGGCTGGACAGGACAACCGTTACAATGAGCAGTTCTTC.

V usage is TRBV6-1 and J usage is TRBJ2-3, with D possibly matching TRBD2 (7 bases). This CDR3 spans 16 amino acids. CDR1 MNHNS and CDR2 SASEGT come from the germline V gene. Trimming cost V 2 bases and J 3 bases, with 15 bases left between them. The CDR3 spells CASSEWGRGFTDTQYF. In DNA form, the CDR3 reads TGTGCCAGCAGTGAATGGGGGAGGGGGTTTACAGATACGCAGTATTTT.

The chain carries TRBV19 and TRBJ2-7; 7 bases line up with TRBD1. The J segment lost 3 bases and the V segment lost 6 bases, leaving 11 bases of the junction unmatched. Germline CDR1 LNHDA, CDR2 SQIVND (reference sequence). This CDR3 is 15 amino acids long. This chain's CDR3 is CASSLVRDSFYEQYF. The DNA of the CDR3 is TGTGCCAGTAGCCTAGTCCGGGACAGCTTCTACGAGCAGTACTTC.

The chain combines TRBV9 with TRBJ2-5; TRBD2 agrees at 10 bases. After removal of 3 bases from V and 5 bases from J, the junction contained 19 bases not matched to a gene. Germline V CDR1 and CDR2: SGDLS, YYNGEE. This CDR3 comprises 19 residues. CDR3 nucleotides: TGTGCCAGCAGCGACCCCGCCGCGGGAGCGGGGGGGGGTTGGGAGACCCAGTACTTC. Its translation: CASSDPAAGAGGGWETQYF. Filled out from reference TRBV9 and TRBJ2-5, the complete variable domain reads DSGVTQTPKHLITATGQRVTLRCSPRSGDLSVYWYQQSLDQGLQFLIQYYNGEERAKGNILERFSAQQFPDLHSELNLSSLELGDSALYFCASSDPAAGAGGGWETQYFGPGTRLLVL.

CDR3 in amino acids: CASTQGANTEAFF. For the CDR3, the DNA is TGTGCCAGCACTCAGGGGGCTAACACTGAAGCTTTCTTT. V usage is TRBV6-6 and J usage is TRBJ1-1, with 8 bases that match TRBD1. The germline V gene has CDR1 MNHNY and CDR2 SVGAGI (reference sequence). Unmatched junction bases numbered 3, after V lost 7 bases and J lost 2 bases. The CDR3 runs 13 residues.

The genes are TRBV6-1 and TRBJ2-5; D possibly corresponds to TRBD1 (8 bases). The DNA end lines up better with TRBJ2-7; the J call may be wrong. Per the germline V gene, CDR1 is MNHNS and CDR2 is SASEGT. CDR3 length: 14 residues. The CDR3 sequence: CASSWTGRAYEQYF. The CDR3 region has the DNA TGTGCCAGCAGCTGGACAGGGAGGGCCTACGAGCAGTACTTC.

The J gene is TRBJ1-2, the V gene TRBV5-1, with 7 bases lining up with TRBD1. V was pared by 0 bases and J by 5 bases, with 4 bases of the junction left unmatched. This CDR3 has 14 residues. Per the germline V gene, CDR1 is SGHRS and CDR2 is YFSETQ. The CDR3 DNA reads TGCGCCAGCAGCTTGGCCGGACAGGAGTATGGCTACACCTTC. Translating gives CASSLAGQEYGYTF. Using reference TRBV5-1 and TRBJ1-2 for the parts outside the CDR3, the full variable domain is KAGVTQTPRYLIKTRGQQVTLSCSPISGHRSVSWYQQTPGQGLQFLFEYFSETQRNKGNFPGRFSGRQFSNSRSEMNVSTLELGDSALYLCASSLAGQEYGYTFGSGTRLTVV.

The table lists this clone with a few counts. The rearrangement uses TRBV7-6 and TRBJ2-7; the match to TRBD1 covers 9 bases. The germline V gene encodes CDR1 SGHVS and CDR2 FNYEAQ. V gave up 5 bases and J gave up 6 bases; unmatched junction bases: 8. This CDR3 has 14 amino acids. CDR3 in DNA: TGTGCCAGCAGCCAGGGGACAGGGTTAGGCGAGCAGTACTTC. It is translated as CASSQGTGLGEQYF. Based on the CDR3 plus reference TRBV7-6 and TRBJ2-7, the full variable domain is GAGVSQSPRYKVTKRGQDVALRCDPISGHVSLYWYRQALGQGPEFLTYFNYEAQQDKSGLPNDRFSAERPEGSISTLTIQRTEQRDSAMYRCASSQGTGLGEQYFGPGTRLTVT.

The chain is built from TRBV5-1 and TRBJ2-2; TRBD1 matches 7 bases. Trimming removed 0 bases from V and 5 bases from J; junction bases left unmatched: 10. The CDR3 loop spans 17 amino acids. Germline V gene sequence: CDR1 SGHRS, CDR2 YFSETQ. The CDR3 DNA is TGCGCCAGCAGCTTGGTCCCCGACAGGGTTATTACCGGGGAGCTGTTTTTT. Amino acid sequence: CASSLVPDRVITGELFF.

The CDR3 protein is CASSLGGPYNEQFF. For the CDR3, the DNA is TGTGCCAGCAGTTTGGGGGGGCCATACAATGAGCAGTTCTTC. J is TRBJ2-1 and V is TRBV27, with TRBD2 as a possible D gene (7 bases). This CDR3 comprises 14 residues. Trimming removed 3 bases from V and 4 bases from J, with 10 bases in between. Germline lookup yields CDR1 MNHEY and CDR2 SMNVEV (reference sequence).

This clone was detected only a few times. The gene calls are TRBV5-4 and TRBJ2-7; no firm D call. Trimming left V 4 bases short and J 3 bases short, with 14 bases between. The CDR3 has 14 amino acids. Germline V gives CDR1 SGHNT, CDR2 YYREEE (reference sequence). The CDR3 is CASSDEPSSYEQYF. In nucleotides, the CDR3 is TGTGCCAGCAGCGACGAACCTTCGAGCTACGAGCAGTACTTC.

This clone was picked up one time. J is TRBJ2-2 and V is TRBV7-3; no reliable D call. V was shortened by 5 bases and J by 5 bases, with 21 bases between the two germline ends. The CDR3 sequence is 17 residues long. CDR1 is SGHTA, CDR2 FQGTGA, per germline. The CDR3 sequence: CASSLGPPGIGTGELFF. The CDR3 DNA is TGTGCCAGCAGCCTTGGACCTCCGGGTATCGGTACCGGGGAGCTGTTTTTT. Using reference TRBV7-3 and TRBJ2-2 for the parts outside the CDR3, the full variable domain is GAGVSQTPSNKVTEKGKYVELRCDPISGHTALYWYRQSLGQGPEFLIYFQGTGAADDSGLPNDRFFAVRPEGSVSTLKIQRTERGDSAVYLCASSLGPPGIGTGELFFGEGSRLTVL.

V gene TRBV28 combines with J gene TRBJ2-7; TRBD2 is a possible D gene (5 bases). V lost 5 bases and J lost 2, with 13 bases in between. The CDR3 runs 14 residues. CDR1 and CDR2 from the germline V gene are MDHEN and SYDVKM. CDR3 nucleotide sequence: TGTGCCAGCAGTCTCCAACTAGAAACCTACGAGCAGTACTTC. Translation gives CASSLQLETYEQYF.

The genes are TRBV6-5 and TRBJ2-2; 8 positions match TRBD1. Unmatched junction bases numbered 4, after V lost 3 bases and J lost 1 base. Germline V CDR1 and CDR2: MNHEY, SVGAGI. The CDR3 length is 16 residues. CDR3 nucleotides: TGTGCCAGCAGTTATCCGGGACAGGTGAACACCGGGGAGCTGTTTTTT. It encodes CASSYPGQVNTGELFF.

The chain uses TRBV19 and TRBJ2-2, with TRBD1 matching 9 bases. V lost 6 bases to trimming and J lost 3 bases; unmatched junction nucleotides: 11. This CDR3 is built from 17 residues. In germline, CDR1 is LNHDA, CDR2 SQIVND (reference sequence). Here the CDR3 reads CASSRLTGTGYTGELFF. The CDR3 bases are TGTGCCAGTAGCCGCTTGACCGGGACAGGGTACACCGGGGAGCTGTTTTTT. The full variable domain, rest sourced from reference TRBV19 and TRBJ2-2, is DGGITQSPKYLFRKEGQNVTLSCEQNLNHDAMYWYRQDPGQGLRLIYYSQIVNDFQKGDIAEGYSVSREKKESFPLTVTSAQKNPTAFYLCASSRLTGTGYTGELFFGEGSRLTVL.

The V gene is TRBV5-6, the J gene TRBJ2-3; D might be TRBD2 (5 bases). The ends were cut back, 4 bases at V and 4 bases at J, with 16 bases in the middle. This CDR3 comprises 15 residues. Germline V gene lookup returns CDR1 SGHDT and CDR2 YYEEEE. The CDR3 nucleotides are TGTGCCAGCAGCCTCACGACCGCGGGTGCAGATACGCAGTATTTT. It encodes CASSLTTAGADTQYF.

This clone was counted only a few times. Here the CDR3 reads CASSYTSGDTQYF. CDR3 DNA: TGTGCCAGCAGCTATACTAGCGGAGATACGCAGTATTTT. The chain joins TRBV7-6 to TRBJ2-3, with 8 bases that match TRBD2. The CDR3 has 13 residues. J lost 5 bases, V lost 4 bases, and 2 bases had no gene match. The germline CDR1 and CDR2 sequences are SGHVS and FNYEAQ.

The chain joins TRBV7-9 to TRBJ2-7, with D unresolved. V was trimmed by 7 bases and J by 3 bases, leaving 16 bases between them. Germline-derived CDR1 and CDR2 are SEHNR and FQNEAQ (reference sequence). CDR3 length: 14 amino acids. The CDR3 is CASNLDGLVYEQYF. The CDR3 bases are TGTGCCAGCAACCTGGATGGGCTAGTCTACGAGCAGTACTTC. Supplemented by reference TRBV7-9 and TRBJ2-7, the full variable domain reads DTGVSQNPRHKITKRGQNVTFRCDPISEHNRLYWYRQTLGQGPEFLTYFQNEAQLEKSRLLSDRFSAERPKGSFSTLEIQRTEQGDSAMYLCASNLDGLVYEQYFGPGTRLTVT.

CDR3 coding DNA: TGTGCCAGCTCACCATATGGGACGGGGCGCTCCTACGAGCAGTACTTC. This codes for CASSPYGTGRSYEQYF. The chain combines TRBV18 with TRBJ2-7; D is tentatively TRBD1 or TRBD2 (5 bases each). Trimming stripped 2 bases from V and 0 bases from J, with 14 bases between. Per the germline V gene, CDR1 is KGHSH and CDR2 is LQKENI. This CDR3 region has 16 residues.

This chain links TRBV18 with TRBJ2-3; the D is unclear. Between the trimmed V and J ends, which lost 0 bases and 4 bases, there was a span of 8 bases. CDR1 and CDR2 from the germline V gene are KGHSH and LQKENI. The CDR3 loop spans 14 amino acids. CDR3: CASSPPVASDTQYF. The CDR3 region has the DNA TGTGCCAGCTCACCACCGGTGGCCTCAGATACGCAGTATTTT.

The chain joins TRBV7-9 to TRBJ1-4, with 10 bases lining up with TRBD1. Germline assignment: CDR1 SEHNR and CDR2 FQNEAQ (reference sequence). The V and J ends lost 5 bases and 6 bases, in that order; junction bases with no gene match: 9. The CDR3 sequence is 16 residues long. The CDR3 region is CASSLGQGELDEKLFF. The CDR3 nucleotides read TGTGCCAGCAGCCTTGGACAGGGGGAACTGGATGAAAAACTGTTTTTT.

This clone showed up just a few times. The chain combines TRBV11-2 with TRBJ2-7; D gene ambiguous. The CDR3 is 13 amino acids. The germline V gene encodes CDR1 SGHAT and CDR2 FQNNGV. V was pared by 2 bases and J by 6 bases, with 11 bases between. CDR3 loop: CASSLKWGGEQYF. The CDR3, as DNA: TGTGCCAGCAGCTTAAAGTGGGGTGGCGAGCAGTACTTC.

The chain has TRBV7-6 and TRBJ1-2; D is ambiguous. The CDR3 is 13 amino acids. V shed 5 bases and J shed 2 bases, with 9 bases lying between them. CDR1 is SGHVS and CDR2 is FNYEAQ in the germline V gene. CDR3 loop: CASSMEANYGYTF. The CDR3 DNA sequence: TGTGCCAGCAGCATGGAGGCCAACTATGGCTACACCTTC.

This chain connects TRBV11-1 to TRBJ2-3, with D possibly TRBD1 on 6 matching bases. Trimming left V 3 bases short and J 2 bases short, with 15 bases between. This CDR3 region has 16 residues. Germline V gives CDR1 SGHAT, CDR2 FQDESV (reference sequence). The CDR3 protein is CASSFRGIPPTDTQYF. The CDR3 coding sequence is TGTGCCAGCAGCTTCAGGGGTATACCGCCCACAGATACGCAGTATTTT.